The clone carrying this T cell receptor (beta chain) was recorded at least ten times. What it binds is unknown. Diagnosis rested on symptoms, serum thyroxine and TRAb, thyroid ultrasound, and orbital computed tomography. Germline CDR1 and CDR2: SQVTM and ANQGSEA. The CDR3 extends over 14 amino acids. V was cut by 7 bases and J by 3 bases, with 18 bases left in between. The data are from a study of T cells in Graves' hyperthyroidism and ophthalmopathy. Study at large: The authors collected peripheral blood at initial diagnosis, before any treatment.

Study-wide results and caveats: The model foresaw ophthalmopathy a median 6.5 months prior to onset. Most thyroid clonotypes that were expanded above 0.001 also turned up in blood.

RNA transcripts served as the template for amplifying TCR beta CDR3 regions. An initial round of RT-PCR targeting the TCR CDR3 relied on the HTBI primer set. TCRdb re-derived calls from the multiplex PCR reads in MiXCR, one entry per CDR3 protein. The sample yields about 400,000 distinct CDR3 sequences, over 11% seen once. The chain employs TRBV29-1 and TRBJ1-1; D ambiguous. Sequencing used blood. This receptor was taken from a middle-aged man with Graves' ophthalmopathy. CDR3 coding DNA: TGCAGCGCCGAGACTGGTGGGGTGGACACTGAAGCTTTCTTT. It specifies CSAETGGVDTEAFF. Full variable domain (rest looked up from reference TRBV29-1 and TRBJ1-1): SAVISQKPSRDICQRGTSLTIQCQVDSQVTMMFWYRQQPGQSLTLIATANQGSEATYESGFVIDKFPISRPNLTFSTLTVSNMSPEDSSIYLCSAETGGVDTEAFFGQGTRLTVV.